Below are 3 T cell receptor beta chains sequenced from a single sample in a study of T cells in Graves' hyperthyroidism and ophthalmopathy. RNA transcripts provided the source from which TCR beta CDR3 regions were amplified. During a first-round RT-PCR of the TCR CDR3, the HTBI primer set was used. TCRdb analysed the multiplex PCR reads with MiXCR anew, one entry per CDR3 protein. The data show roughly 500,000 distinct CDR3 sequences, roughly 46% seen once. Sequencing was done on a sample of peripheral blood or thyroid tissue (not recorded which). All receptors come from an adult woman with Graves' disease, either hyperthyroidism or ophthalmopathy (not recorded which).

The sample holds a few counts of this clonotype. An end of the junction differs from the germline gene, which may be a read error. The chain combines TRBV7-2 with TRBJ2-7; 7 nucleotides line up with TRBD2. This CDR3 has 17 amino acids. CDR1 and CDR2 (germline): SGHTA, FQGNSA. The CDR3 nucleotides read TGCGCCAGCAGTGAGCCGAAAGGGAGGGCGATTACCTACGAGCAGTACTTC. This codes for CASSEPKGRAITYEQYF. The full variable domain, rest sourced from reference TRBV7-2 and TRBJ2-7, is GAGVSQSPSNKVTEKGKDVELRCDPISGHTALYWYRQSLGQGLEFLIYFQGNSAPDKSGLPSDRFSAERTGGSVSTLTIQRTQQEDSAVYLCASSEPKGRAITYEQYFGPGTRLTVT.

Concerning this clonotype: The junction does not match germline at one end; this may be a read error. The chain uses TRBV10-3 and TRBJ1-4; D is perhaps TRBD1 (5 bases). This CDR3 contains 14 residues. Germline CDR1 is ENHRY and CDR2 is SYGVKD. The CDR3 spells CAIGETATDEKLFF. DNA for the CDR3: TGTGCCATCGGTGAGACAGCAACTGATGAAAAACTGTTTTTT.

This clonotype was recorded many times. J is TRBJ2-1 and V is TRBV10-1, with a possible D match to TRBD1 (5 bases). Trimming removed 4 bases at V and 3 bases at J, with 7 bases between. Germline V CDR1 and CDR2: WNHNN, SYGVQD (reference sequence). There are 13 residues in the CDR3. CDR3 residues: CASSAQGYNEQFF. The CDR3 DNA is TGCGCCAGCAGTGCGCAGGGCTACAATGAGCAGTTCTTC.